A selection of T cell receptor beta chains follows, all from one sample in a study of T cells in Graves' hyperthyroidism and ophthalmopathy. TCRdb re-called the multiplex PCR reads with MiXCR, one entry per CDR3 protein. The sample includes about 270,000 distinct CDR3 sequences, roughly 22% of them seen just once. The sequenced sample was blood. These receptors were taken from a man aged 25-40 years with Graves' ophthalmopathy. Both conserved end residues are part of each CDR3. D genes are given only for firm matches. Expanded clones are given a class, and other clones once, few, many or no size at all.

d_call,cdr3_length,j_call,v_call,clone_size,cdr3_aa,cdr3_nt
.,14,TRBJ1-2,TRBV20-1,few,CSAIWDIGNYGYTF,TGCAGTGCTATATGGGACATAGGAAACTATGGCTACACCTTC
.,15,TRBJ1-1,TRBV11-1,many,CASTAGSRMNTEAFF,TGTGCCAGCACCGCAGGGTCCCGAATGAACACTGAAGCTTTCTTT
.,14,TRBJ2-3,TRBV19,.,CASMVRTGTDTQYF,TGTGCCAGTATGGTCAGGACTGGCACAGATACGCAGTATTTT
TRBD2,16,TRBJ2-7,TRBV7-8,.,CASSLTSGSGTYEQYF,TGTGCCAGCAGTTTGACTAGCGGGAGTGGCACCTACGAGCAGTACTTC
TRBD1,15,TRBJ1-5,TRBV19,.,CASTLDRGANQPQHF,TGTGCCAGTACCTTAGACAGGGGGGCAAATCAGCCCCAGCATTTT
.,13,TRBJ2-7,TRBV20-1,.,CSARGRAAGEQYF,TGCAGTGCTAGAGGGCGGGCCGCCGGCGAGCAGTACTTC
.,15,TRBJ2-4,TRBV9,.,CASSVGPGGLDIQYF,TGTGCCAGCAGCGTAGGTCCTGGGGGCTTAGACATTCAGTACTTC
.,14,TRBJ1-5,TRBV13,many,CASSFRGGQQPQHF,TGTGCCAGCAGCTTCCGGGGAGGACAACAGCCCCAGCATTTT
TRBD2,16,TRBJ2-5,TRBV11-2,.,CASSRRVAGNQETQYF,TGTGCCAGCAGCCGCCGAGTAGCGGGAAACCAAGAGACCCAGTACTTC
.,16,TRBJ1-2,TRBV30,many,CAWSVQSGAGIYGYTF,TGTGCCTGGAGTGTACAGAGTGGGGCCGGAATCTATGGCTACACCTTC
TRBD2,16,TRBJ2-3,TRBV5-1,.,CASSLGLAGDVDTQYF,TGCGCCAGCAGCTTGGGACTAGCGGGAGATGTAGATACGCAGTATTTT
.,14,TRBJ2-2,TRBV2,.,CASSEIRNTGELFF,TGTGCCAGCAGTGAAATTCGGAACACCGGGGAGCTGTTTTTT
.,12,TRBJ1-2,TRBV7-9,.,CASTPMNYGYTF,TGTGCCAGCACCCCCATGAACTATGGCTACACCTTC
TRBD1,15,TRBJ1-6,TRBV18,few,CASSPRQGKDSPLHF,TGTGCCAGCTCACCACGACAGGGAAAGGATTCACCCCTCCACTTT
TRBD1,15,TRBJ2-7,TRBV2,.,CASSNGQGALYEQYF,TGTGCCAGCAGTAATGGACAGGGGGCCCTCTACGAGCAGTACTTC
TRBD2,16,TRBJ2-1,TRBV7-3,many,CASSPLGTSGSHEQFF,TGTGCCAGCAGCCCCCTCGGGACTAGCGGGAGTCATGAGCAGTTCTTC
TRBD2,16,TRBJ2-1,TRBV24-1,few,CATSDWGTSEYNEQFF,TGTGCCACCAGTGATTGGGGGACTAGCGAATACAATGAGCAGTTCTTC
.,13,TRBJ1-1,TRBV28,many,CASSLPGAPEAFF,TGTGCCAGCAGTTTACCGGGGGCCCCTGAAGCTTTCTTT
.,15,TRBJ2-7,TRBV6-1,.,CASSYGRDTEGEQYF,TGTGCCAGCAGTTATGGGAGGGACACCGAGGGGGAGCAGTACTTC
.,15,TRBJ2-3,TRBV6-6,few,CASSYSDRRTDTQYF,TGTGCCAGCAGTTACTCGGACCGACGCACAGATACGCAGTATTTT
.,14,TRBJ1-2,TRBV29-1,.,CSAPRGDSTYGYTF,TGCAGCGCTCCAAGGGGTGACAGTACCTATGGCTACACCTTC
.,13,TRBJ1-2,TRBV11-3,.,CASSFSGFNGYTF,TGTGCCAGCAGCTTCTCGGGGTTCAATGGCTACACCTTC
TRBD1,15,TRBJ1-2,TRBV28,.,CASRPRQGVYYGYTF,TGTGCCAGCAGGCCCCGACAGGGGGTTTACTATGGCTACACCTTC
.,15,TRBJ2-7,TRBV10-1,many,CASSERLDYGYEQYF,TGCGCCAGCAGTGAGCGTTTGGATTACGGGTACGAGCAGTACTTC
.,15,TRBJ2-5,TRBV20-1,.,CSAGDLRASQETQYF,TGCAGTGCTGGGGACCTTCGGGCGTCCCAAGAGACCCAGTACTTC
.,17,TRBJ2-2,TRBV7-6,.,CASSLEQGQPNTGELFF,TGTGCCAGCAGCTTAGAGCAGGGGCAACCGAACACCGGGGAGCTGTTTTTT
.,14,TRBJ2-1,TRBV7-9,few,CAGRGSSSYNEQFF,TGTGCCGGCCGGGGCTCCAGCTCCTACAATGAGCAGTTCTTC
.,15,TRBJ2-5,TRBV4-1,.,CASSQDPANQETQYF,TGCGCCAGCAGCCAAGACCCAGCGAACCAAGAGACCCAGTACTTC
TRBD2,15,TRBJ2-3,TRBV18,many,CASSPFSGSTDTQYF,TGTGCCAGCTCACCTTTTAGCGGGAGCACAGATACGCAGTATTTT
.,17,TRBJ1-1,TRBV11-1,.,CASSPRGRGSMNTEAFF,TGTGCCAGCAGCCCGAGGGGCCGGGGAAGCATGAACACTGAAGCTTTCTTT
TRBD1,14,TRBJ1-2,TRBV30,.,CAWMSQGYNYGYTF,TGTGCCTGGATGTCACAGGGGTACAACTATGGCTACACCTTC
TRBD2,17,TRBJ2-5,TRBV7-3,once,CASSLRLAGVNGETQYF,TGTGCCAGCAGCTTAAGACTAGCGGGTGTGAATGGAGAGACCCAGTACTTC
.,14,TRBJ2-5,TRBV2,.,CASSKGRLAETQYF,TGTGCCAGCAGTAAGGGACGGTTAGCGGAGACCCAGTACTTC
TRBD1,11,TRBJ1-2,TRBV20-1,many,CSAPEGAGYTF,TGCAGTGCTCCGGAGGGGGCTGGCTACACCTTC
.,11,TRBJ2-7,TRBV5-1,many,CASSSHYEQYF,TGCGCCAGCAGCTCCCACTACGAGCAGTACTTC
.,15,TRBJ2-5,TRBV12-3/TRBV12-4,many,CASTDGTSSQETQYF,TGTGCCAGCACCGACGGGACTTCTTCCCAAGAGACCCAGTACTTC
TRBD1,15,TRBJ1-1,TRBV7-9,many,CASSPGPTGYSIAFF,TGTGCCAGCAGCCCCGGACCGACAGGGTATAGTATAGCTTTCTTT
.,16,TRBJ2-5,TRBV11-2,many,CASSLVTGRRGETQYF,TGTGCCAGCAGTCTCGTGACCGGACGACGGGGCGAGACCCAGTACTTC
TRBD1,13,TRBJ1-2,TRBV28,few,CASRPTGDYGYTF,TGTGCCAGCAGGCCGACAGGGGACTATGGCTACACCTTC
.,12,TRBJ1-2,TRBV28,.,CASMDPSYGYTF,TGTGCCAGCATGGACCCTAGCTATGGCTACACCTTC
.,12,TRBJ1-1,TRBV29-1,few,CSVVRMNTEAFF,TGCAGCGTTGTCAGGATGAACACTGAAGCTTTCTTT
.,13,TRBJ1-1,TRBV20-1,many,CSAERGGDTEAFF,TGCAGTGCGGAACGCGGGGGCGACACTGAAGCTTTCTTT
.,11,TRBJ2-7,TRBV30,many,CAWSGTYEQYF,TGTGCCTGGAGCGGTACGTACGAGCAGTACTTC
TRBD1,14,TRBJ2-5,TRBV7-2,few,CASSSGTGQETQYF,TGTGCCAGCAGCTCTGGGACAGGGCAGGAGACCCAGTACTTC
.,13,TRBJ1-2,TRBV19,many,CASSMTLSYGYTF,TGTGCCAGTAGTATGACTTTGAGCTATGGCTACACCTTC
TRBD1,14,TRBJ1-2,TRBV2,.,CASSETGGYYGYTF,TGTGCCAGCAGTGAAACAGGGGGCTACTATGGCTACACCTTC
.,15,TRBJ1-1,TRBV7-8,.,CASSLEVVGIPEAFF,TGTGCCAGCAGCTTAGAGGTCGTAGGGATCCCTGAAGCTTTCTTT
.,17,TRBJ2-3,TRBV20-1,many,CSARDPTRDGVTDTQYF,TGCAGTGCTAGAGATCCGACACGGGATGGGGTCACGGATACGCAGTATTTT
TRBD1,14,TRBJ2-2,TRBV5-1,few,CASRSDRVTGELFF,TGCGCCAGCAGATCTGACAGGGTTACCGGGGAGCTGTTTTTT
TRBD2,15,TRBJ2-1,TRBV6-2/TRBV6-3,.,CASSVGLAEYNEQFF,TGTGCCAGCAGCGTCGGACTAGCGGAGTACAATGAGCAGTTCTTC